The source of this T cell receptor beta chain is a study of identical twins. With regard to this clonotype: Antigen unknown.

Every donor was a healthy Caucasian. The J segment lost 4 bases and the V segment lost 2 bases, leaving 3 bases of the junction unmatched. CDR3 size: 14 residues. CDR1 is SGHRS, CDR2 YFSETQ, per germline. Study results and caveats: Cord blood's abundant beta clonotypes had fewer insertions, unlike memory repertoires.

In TCRdb, the 5' RACE reads were re-called with MiXCR into one record per CDR3 protein. The data hold fewer than 550,000 distinct CDR3 sequences, with approximately 16% observed a single time. The same data also went into a second study, on yellow fever vaccine responses in identical twins.

V usage is TRBV5-1 and J usage is TRBJ2-3; TRBD2 matches 8 bases. The receptor's source is a woman aged 18 to 35 in good health. Sequencing was performed on CD4+ T cells sorted from blood. The CDR3 protein is CASSLSGGSDTQYF. For the CDR3, the DNA is TGCGCCAGCAGCTTAAGCGGGGGTTCAGATACGCAGTATTTT.